These 11 T cell receptor beta chains originate from one sample sequenced in a study of T cell responses to AZD1222 COVID-19 vaccine. Produced via immunoSEQ multiplex PCR; TCRdb's table is partial and in-frame only. This table holds approximately 89,000 clones, about 92% found once. The specimen was peripheral blood, collected on day 0 of AZD1222 vaccination. These receptor sequences come from an adult in good health.

This chain uses TRBV30 with TRBJ2-6, with 7 bases identical to TRBD1. The germline V gene has CDR1 GTSNPN and CDR2 SVGIG (reference sequence). V lost 5 bases to trimming and J lost 4 bases; unmatched junction nucleotides: 5. CDR3 length equals 14 residues. This CDR3 is CAWQTGTGANVLTF. For the CDR3, the DNA is TGTGCCTGGCAGACAGGGACCGGGGCCAACGTCCTGACTTTC.

The gene calls are TRBV5-1 and TRBJ2-1, with a possible D match to TRBD2 (5 bases). The CDR3 has 14 amino acids. Germline values: CDR1 SGHRS, CDR2 YFSETQ. V gave up 1 base and J gave up 3 bases, with 8 bases separating them. DNA for the CDR3: TGCGCCAGCAGCTTGACTAGTAACTACAATGAGCAGTTCTTC. It yields the protein CASSLTSNYNEQFF.

The chain recombines TRBV2 with TRBJ2-7; TRBD2 agrees at 14 bases. Germline CDR1 is SNHLY and CDR2 is FYNNEI. V dropped 11 bases and J dropped 7; count of bases not matched to a gene: 16. The CDR3 is made up of 16 amino acids. The CDR3 nucleotides are TGTGCCGTCGTAGCGGGACTAGCGGGAGACTTTGATGAGCAGTACTTC. This sequence encodes CAVVAGLAGDFDEQYF. The full variable domain, rest sourced from reference TRBV2 and TRBJ2-7, is EPEVTQTPSHQVTQMGQEVILRCVPISNHLYFYWYRQILGQKVEFLVSFYNNEISEKSEIFDDQFSVERPDGSNFTLKIRSTKLEDSAMYFCAVVAGLAGDFDEQYFGPGTRLTVT.

The chain links TRBV6-2 or TRBV6-3 to TRBJ2-7; D is unresolved. CDR1 MNHEY and CDR2 SVGEGT come from the germline V gene. The V end lost 2 bases, the J end lost 3 bases, and 5 bases lay between the germline ends. The CDR3 has 12 residues. Written as DNA, the CDR3 is TGTGCCAGCAGTTACAGGGACTACGAGCAGTACTTC. Protein: CASSYRDYEQYF.

This sequence joins TRBV9 and TRBJ2-4; D possibly uses TRBD1 or TRBD2 (5 bases each). Germline V gene data show CDR1 as SGDLS and CDR2 as YYNGEE. The CDR3 spans 13 residues. The ends were cut back, 3 bases at V and 4 bases at J, with 8 bases in the middle. The CDR3 spells CASSGGMKNIQYF. CDR3 DNA sequence: TGTGCCAGCAGCGGGGGGATGAAAAACATTCAGTACTTC.

This chain links TRBV7-2 with TRBJ2-1; D gene ambiguous. Germline V CDR1 and CDR2: SGHTA, FQGNSA. V lost 3 bases to trimming and J lost 9 bases, with 12 bases between them. The CDR3 runs to 13 residues. The CDR3, as DNA: TGTGCCAGCAGCTTTCGCTACTCCGGTGAGCAGTTCTTC. Translation gives CASSFRYSGEQFF.

This rearrangement joins TRBV7-2 to TRBJ2-1; D call uncertain. The length of the CDR3 is 15 residues. The V gene's germline CDR1 is SGHTA and CDR2 FQGNSA. V lost 2 bases, J lost 5 bases, and 13 bases lay in between. The CDR3 reads CASSLSPTLHNEQFF. The DNA of the CDR3 is TGTGCCAGCAGCTTATCCCCGACTTTACACAATGAGCAGTTCTTC.

V is TRBV27 and J is TRBJ2-7; TRBD2 matches 8 bases. CDR1 MNHEY and CDR2 SMNVEV come from the germline V gene (reference sequence). This CDR3 has 14 residues. V lost 4 bases to trimming and J lost 2 bases; unmatched junction nucleotides: 4. CDR3 residues: CASSSLAATYEQYF. The CDR3 DNA follows: TGTGCCAGCAGTTCACTAGCGGCTACCTACGAGCAGTACTTC.

This clone was recorded once. V usage is TRBV2 and J usage is TRBJ2-1, with 10 positions matching TRBD2. With V trimmed by 7 bases and J by 7 bases, 13 bases remained unmatched. Germline V gene lookup returns CDR1 SNHLY and CDR2 FYNNEI. The CDR3 loop spans 16 amino acids. CDR3 DNA sequence: TGTGCCAGCATCATTTCCCTAGCGGGAGTGGGGAATGAGCAGTTCTTC. Its protein is CASIISLAGVGNEQFF.

The chain has TRBV6-4 and TRBJ2-1; 9 positions agree with TRBD1. The germline V gene has CDR1 MRHNA and CDR2 SNTAGT. The CDR3 length is 15 residues. V shed 4 bases and J 2 bases; nucleotides not matched to a gene: 3. CDR3 nucleotides: TGTGCCAGCAGTGCCCGACAGGGGGCCTACAATGAGCAGTTCTTC. This codes for CASSARQGAYNEQFF.

This chain joins TRBV4-1 and TRBJ1-3; tentatively, D is TRBD1 (5 bases). V lost 1 base to trimming and J lost 7 bases, with 14 bases between them. CDR3 length: 15 residues. Per the germline V gene, CDR1 is MGHRA and CDR2 is YSYEKL. DNA of the CDR3: TGCGCCAGCAGCCAAGGAGGGACCGTGGGGAACACCATATATTTT. Its protein product is CASSQGGTVGNTIYF.